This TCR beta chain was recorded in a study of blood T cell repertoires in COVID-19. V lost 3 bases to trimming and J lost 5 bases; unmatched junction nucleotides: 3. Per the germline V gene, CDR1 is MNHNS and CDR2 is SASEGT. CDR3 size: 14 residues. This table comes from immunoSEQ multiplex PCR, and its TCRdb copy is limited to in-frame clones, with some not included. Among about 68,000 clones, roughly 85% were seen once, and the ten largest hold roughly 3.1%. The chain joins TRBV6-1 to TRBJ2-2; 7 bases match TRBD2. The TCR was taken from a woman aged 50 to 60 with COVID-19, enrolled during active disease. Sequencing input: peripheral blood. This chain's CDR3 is CASSETGGTGELFF. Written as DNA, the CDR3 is TGTGCCAGCAGTGAGACCGGGGGGACCGGGGAGCTGTTTTTT.